The 21 T cell receptor beta chains reported below all come from one sample, sequenced in a study of T cell responses to AZD1222 COVID-19 vaccine. Some clones are missing from TCRdb's copy, which holds only in-frame ones; the method was immunoSEQ multiplex PCR. The table shows more than 85,000 clones, with about nine tenths occurring only once. Here the sequenced sample was peripheral blood, taken on day 0 of AZD1222 vaccination. The origin of the receptors is an adult in good health.

V usage is TRBV18 and J usage is TRBJ1-1; TRBD1 aligns across 9 bases. V lost 6 bases, J lost 5 bases, and 4 bases stayed unmatched. Germline CDR1 is KGHSH and CDR2 is LQKENI. The CDR3 totals 13 residues. In nucleotides, the CDR3 is TGTGCCAGCTCCCGACAGGGGGGAACTGAAGCTTTCTTT. This translates into CASSRQGGTEAFF.

This sequence joins TRBV5-1 and TRBJ2-2, with 14 positions matching TRBD2. With 4 bases clipped from V and 0 bases from J, the junction kept 11 bases outside the gene matches. The V gene's germline CDR1 is SGHRS and CDR2 YFSETQ. The CDR3 consists of 20 residues. CDR3 in amino acids: CASSRTGGTSGRANTGELFF. CDR3 in DNA: TGCGCCAGCAGCCGAACGGGCGGGACTAGCGGGAGAGCGAACACCGGGGAGCTGTTTTTT.

The rearrangement joins TRBV5-1 to TRBJ1-2; TRBD1 matches 10 bases. This CDR3 has 13 amino acids. After removal of 4 bases from V and 6 bases from J, the junction contained 3 bases not matched to a gene. The V gene's germline CDR1 is SGHRS and CDR2 YFSETQ. This CDR3 reads CASSVTGGDGYTF. DNA of the CDR3: TGCGCCAGCAGCGTGACAGGGGGCGATGGCTACACCTTC.

The V call is TRBV30, the J call TRBJ2-3; 14 nucleotides align to TRBD2. Trimming removed 7 bases from V and 4 bases from J; junction bases left unmatched: 10. The germline gives CDR1 GTSNPN, CDR2 SVGIG (reference sequence). The CDR3 sequence is 16 residues long. CDR3 in DNA: TGTGCCTCCTCCGGGACTAGCGGGAGAGGGGCAGATACGCAGTATTTT. Translation: CASSGTSGRGADTQYF.

The chain is built from TRBV18 and TRBJ2-2, with 7 bases identical to TRBD1. The CDR3 spans 15 residues. J gave up 4 bases and V 6 bases, and 8 bases lay outside the gene matches. The germline V gene encodes CDR1 KGHSH and CDR2 LQKENI. In DNA, the CDR3 is TGTGCCAGCTCCCTCCGGGACAGACGCACCGGGGAGCTGTTTTTT. Protein sequence: CASSLRDRRTGELFF. Full variable domain (rest looked up from reference TRBV18 and TRBJ2-2): NAGVMQNPRHLVRRRGQEARLRCSPMKGHSHVYWYRQLPEEGLKFMVYLQKENIIDESGMPKERFSAEFPKEGPSILRIQQVVRGDSAAYFCASSLRDRRTGELFFGEGSRLTVL.

This clone appeared a few times. The chain recombines TRBV7-2 with TRBJ1-5; D uncertain. The CDR3 is 12 amino acids. Trimming shortened V by 2 bases and J by 6 bases, and 5 bases separated the two germline ends. The germline V gene encodes CDR1 SGHTA and CDR2 FQGNSA. The CDR3: CASSLWGQPQHF. The DNA of the CDR3 is TGTGCCAGCAGCTTATGGGGTCAGCCCCAGCATTTT. The whole variable domain, filled in from reference TRBV7-2 and TRBJ1-5, reads GAGVSQSPSNKVTEKGKDVELRCDPISGHTALYWYRQSLGQGLEFLIYFQGNSAPDKSGLPSDRFSAERTGGSVSTLTIQRTQQEDSAVYLCASSLWGQPQHFGDGTRLSIL.

The chain recombines TRBV11-3 with TRBJ2-5; 10 bases are a match to TRBD1. Germline lookup yields CDR1 SGHNT and CDR2 YENEEA. The CDR3 has 15 residues. The junction had 4 bases not matched to a gene; V was cut back by 5 bases and J by 1 base. The CDR3 loop is CASSPGQGGQETQYF. The DNA for the CDR3 is TGTGCCAGCAGCCCTGGACAGGGGGGCCAAGAGACCCAGTACTTC.

CDR3 DNA: TGTGCCAGCAGGCCGAATCCCGGGGGGAACTATGGCTACACCTTC. It encodes CASRPNPGGNYGYTF. The chain combines TRBV6-5 with TRBJ1-2, with D possibly being TRBD1 (5 bases). Germline CDR1 and CDR2: MNHEY and SVGAGI. This CDR3 is built from 15 residues. V lost 6 bases, J lost 2 bases, and 16 bases lay in between.

The chain uses TRBV11-2 and TRBJ2-5; the match to TRBD1 covers 9 bases. The CDR3 length is 17 residues. After removal of 3 bases from V and 0 bases from J, the junction contained 8 bases not matched to a gene. The germline V gene has CDR1 SGHAT and CDR2 FQNNGV. The CDR3 DNA follows: TGTGCCAGCAGCTTGGGTGTGGGGACAGGGTACCAAGAGACCCAGTACTTC. It codes for CASSLGVGTGYQETQYF.

Only one count was recorded for this clone. The chain combines TRBV6-5 with TRBJ2-1, with 8 bases aligning to TRBD1. The CDR3 is made up of 14 amino acids. The junction had 6 bases not matched to a gene; V was cut back by 2 bases and J by 9 bases. CDR1 and CDR2 (germline): MNHEY, SVGAGI. The CDR3 sequence: CASSYETGVAEQFF. In DNA, the CDR3 is TGTGCCAGCAGTTACGAGACAGGGGTGGCTGAGCAGTTCTTC.

The rearrangement uses TRBV10-3 and TRBJ1-2; maybe TRBD1 (6 bases). CDR1 and CDR2 from the germline V gene are ENHRY and SYGVKD. Trimming shortened V by 6 bases and J by 7 bases, and 12 bases separated the two germline ends. CDR3 length: 12 amino acids. This CDR3 reads CAISDGTSGYTF. The CDR3 DNA reads TGTGCCATCAGCGACGGGACATCTGGCTACACCTTC.

The chain combines TRBV13 with TRBJ1-1; 7 bases line up with TRBD1. Trimming cost V 7 bases and J 8 bases; bases outside gene matches: 13. The CDR3 extends over 14 amino acids. CDR1 and CDR2 (germline): PRHDT, FYEKMQ (reference sequence). This CDR3 is CASTRQGPPKEAFF. CDR3 nucleotide sequence: TGTGCCAGCACCCGACAGGGACCTCCAAAAGAAGCTTTCTTT.

The gene calls are TRBV29-1 and TRBJ2-7; 11 nucleotides match TRBD2. V trimming: 5 bases; J trimming: 0 bases; junction bases outside the gene matches: 6. The CDR3 extends over 15 amino acids. Germline assignment: CDR1 SQVTM and CDR2 ANQGSEA. For the CDR3, the DNA is TGCAGCGTTACTAGCGGGGGCCGGAGCTCCTACGAGCAGTACTTC. It is translated as CSVTSGGRSSYEQYF.

The rearrangement joins TRBV6-5 to TRBJ1-1, with TRBD1 matching 7 bases. The CDR3 loop spans 15 amino acids. The junction had 7 bases not matched to a gene; V was cut back by 6 bases and J by 0 bases. CDR1 MNHEY and CDR2 SVGAGI come from the germline V gene. Written as DNA, the CDR3 is TGTGCCAGCAGAAAGCCGGGGACAGTGAACACTGAAGCTTTCTTT. Translated: CASRKPGTVNTEAFF.

This CDR3 is CASSDHDSSGGYGYTF. DNA for the CDR3: TGTGCCAGCAGTGACCATGACAGTTCGGGCGGCTATGGCTACACCTTC. V gene TRBV25-1 combines with J gene TRBJ1-2; TRBD1 is a possible D gene (5 bases). Germline lookup yields CDR1 MGHDK and CDR2 SYGVNS. V lost 3 bases to trimming and J lost 4 bases, with 18 bases between them. CDR3 length: 16 amino acids.

The rearrangement uses TRBV7-9 and TRBJ1-2, with D possibly being TRBD1 (6 bases). Trimming shortened V by 5 bases and J by 9 bases, and 13 bases separated the two germline ends. The germline gives CDR1 SEHNR, CDR2 FQNEAQ (reference sequence). The CDR3 is made up of 12 amino acids. DNA of the CDR3: TGTGCCAGCAGCCGGGACACCCTGAGCTACACCTTC. Translating gives CASSRDTLSYTF.

In this sample, this clone turned up once. V is TRBV5-6 and J is TRBJ2-1; D unclear. Germline lookup yields CDR1 SGHDT and CDR2 YYEEEE. The CDR3 has 13 residues. Trimming left V 3 bases short and J 5 bases short, with 9 bases between. The CDR3: CASSYGRNNEQFF. The CDR3 DNA sequence: TGTGCCAGCAGCTACGGACGGAACAATGAGCAGTTCTTC.

The chain uses TRBV7-8 and TRBJ1-2, with TRBD1 as a possible D gene (5 bases). Trimming removed 1 base at V and 5 bases at J, with 8 bases between. Per the germline V gene, CDR1 is SGHVS and CDR2 is FQNEAQ. The CDR3 is 13 amino acids. The CDR3 spells CASSLGGGYGYTF. The CDR3 DNA is TGTGCCAGCAGCTTAGGGGGGGGATATGGCTACACCTTC.

This rearrangement joins TRBV11-2 to TRBJ1-1; D may be TRBD1 (6 bases). The germline V gene encodes CDR1 SGHAT and CDR2 FQNNGV. This CDR3 region has 15 residues. Trimming removed 2 bases at V and 4 bases at J, with 14 bases between. CDR3 coding DNA: TGTGCCAGCAGCTTATGGGGGGCCGAGGGCACTGAAGCTTTCTTT. It specifies CASSLWGAEGTEAFF.

This clone has a handful of counts. The V gene is TRBV27, the J gene TRBJ2-3; D may be TRBD2 (5 bases). From germline, CDR1 is MNHEY and CDR2 SMNVEV (reference sequence). The V and J ends lost 1 base and 0 bases respectively, with 17 bases between them. CDR3 length: 18 amino acids. In DNA form, the CDR3 reads TGTGCCAGCAGTTTATTCCCCCCCGAGGACTCCAGCACAGATACGCAGTATTTT. Translated: CASSLFPPEDSSTDTQYF.

The J gene is TRBJ2-7, the V gene TRBV18, with 7 bases lining up with TRBD1. This CDR3 contains 15 residues. The V gene's germline CDR1 is KGHSH and CDR2 LQKENI. The ends lost 3 bases at V and 3 bases at J; junction bases unmatched: 8. The CDR3 protein is CASSPRQGHLYEQYF. CDR3 coding DNA: TGTGCCAGCTCACCTCGACAGGGACATCTCTACGAGCAGTACTTC.